These T cell receptor beta chains were read from a single sample in a study of shared clonotypes between healthy human individuals. Only in-frame clones appear in the TCRdb table, and some are missing; sequencing was by immunoSEQ multiplex PCR. The table has 1,500,000 or so clones, less than 99% seen once; the top ten hold 0.36%. What was sequenced was naive CD4+ T cells sorted from blood. These receptors originate from a young man in good health. CDR3s include the opening cysteine and the closing phenylalanine or tryptophan. Each record gives: clone size, V gene, J gene, D gene, CDR3 DNA, CDR3 protein. D genes are given only for firm matches. Clone size, where shown, is once, few, many, or a class for clones that have expanded.

size: NA; V: TRBV2; J: TRBJ2-5; D: NA; DNA: TGTGCCAGCAGTGCTAGTACAGCGGGAGAGACCCAGTACTTC; CDR3: CASSASTAGETQYF
size: NA; V: TRBV10-3; J: TRBJ2-7; D: NA; DNA: TGTGCCATCAGCGCCGGGACATCCTACGAGCAGTACTTC; CDR3: CAISAGTSYEQYF
size: NA; V: TRBV7-8; J: TRBJ2-7; D: TRBD2; DNA: TGTGCCAGCAGCTTCGGACTAGCGGACTCCTACGAGCAGTACTTC; CDR3: CASSFGLADSYEQYF
size: NA; V: TRBV6-6; J: TRBJ1-5; D: TRBD1; DNA: TGTGCCAGCAGTTACCGGACAGGGAACAATCAGCCCCAGCATTTT; CDR3: CASSYRTGNNQPQHF
size: NA; V: TRBV28; J: TRBJ2-5; D: TRBD2; DNA: TGTGCCAGCAGTTTGGGGGACCCGGGAGGGGAATCGGGGACCCAGTACTTC; CDR3: CASSLGDPGGESGTQYF
size: NA; V: TRBV28; J: TRBJ2-3; D: NA; DNA: TGTGCCAGCAGTTTATTGGTAAATACGCAGTATTTT; CDR3: CASSLLVNTQYF
size: NA; V: TRBV29-1; J: TRBJ1-4; D: TRBD1; DNA: TGCAGCGTGGGGGACAGGGGCATAGGAAAACTGTTTTTT; CDR3: CSVGDRGIGKLFF
size: NA; V: TRBV21-1; J: TRBJ1-3; D: NA; DNA: TGTGCCAGCAGCAATAGTGGACAATTAATTTACCCTGGAAACACCATATATTTT; CDR3: CASSNSGQLIYPGNTIYF
size: NA; V: TRBV25-1; J: TRBJ2-1; D: TRBD2; DNA: TGTGCTGCAGTAGCGGGAGTGGGCAATGAGCAGTTCTTC; CDR3: CAAVAGVGNEQFF
size: NA; V: TRBV13; J: TRBJ1-3; D: TRBD1; DNA: TGTGCCAGCAGCTCCACCCGGGACAGGGCGTACTCTGGAAACACCATATATTTT; CDR3: CASSSTRDRAYSGNTIYF
size: NA; V: TRBV9; J: TRBJ2-1; D: NA; DNA: TGTGCCAGCAGCGAGACAGGTTCCCCCTACAATGAGCAGTTCTTC; CDR3: CASSETGSPYNEQFF
size: NA; V: TRBV7-6; J: TRBJ2-1; D: NA; DNA: TGTGCCAGCAGCTTTAGGAGGGGTAGCGCGTTAAATGAGCAGTTCTTC; CDR3: CASSFRRGSALNEQFF
size: NA; V: TRBV6-5; J: TRBJ1-2; D: TRBD1; DNA: TGTGCCAGCAGAACCACAGGGGGGTATGGCTACACCTTC; CDR3: CASRTTGGYGYTF
size: NA; V: TRBV14; J: TRBJ1-1; D: NA; DNA: TGTGCCAGCAGCCAAGAGAGCCCAGTTGTGAACACTGAAGCTTTCTTT; CDR3: CASSQESPVVNTEAFF
size: NA; V: TRBV5-5; J: TRBJ2-2; D: NA; DNA: TGTGCCAGCAGCAACAGCGGCACCGGGGAGCTGTTTTTT; CDR3: CASSNSGTGELFF
size: NA; V: TRBV5-1; J: TRBJ2-1; D: TRBD2; DNA: TGCGCCAGCAGCTTTGAACTAGCGGTCTACAATGAGCAGTTCTTC; CDR3: CASSFELAVYNEQFF
size: NA; V: TRBV5-1; J: TRBJ2-2; D: TRBD2; DNA: TGCGCCAGCAGCGGGGGACTAGCGGCCTGGGGCCCCGGGGAGCTGTTTTTT; CDR3: CASSGGLAAWGPGELFF
size: NA; V: TRBV6-5; J: TRBJ2-1; D: NA; DNA: TGTGCCAGCAGCTGGAGGGCCTACAATGAGCAGTTCTTC; CDR3: CASSWRAYNEQFF
size: NA; V: TRBV6-1; J: TRBJ1-2; D: NA; DNA: TGTGCCAGCAGTGAGGGGGGGGCGCAGAATGGCTACACCTTC; CDR3: CASSEGGAQNGYTF
size: once; V: TRBV7-8; J: TRBJ2-2; D: NA; DNA: TGTGCCAGCAGCTTTATTAGTTTGACTAGGTCGAACACCGGGGAGCTGTTTTTT; CDR3: CASSFISLTRSNTGELFF